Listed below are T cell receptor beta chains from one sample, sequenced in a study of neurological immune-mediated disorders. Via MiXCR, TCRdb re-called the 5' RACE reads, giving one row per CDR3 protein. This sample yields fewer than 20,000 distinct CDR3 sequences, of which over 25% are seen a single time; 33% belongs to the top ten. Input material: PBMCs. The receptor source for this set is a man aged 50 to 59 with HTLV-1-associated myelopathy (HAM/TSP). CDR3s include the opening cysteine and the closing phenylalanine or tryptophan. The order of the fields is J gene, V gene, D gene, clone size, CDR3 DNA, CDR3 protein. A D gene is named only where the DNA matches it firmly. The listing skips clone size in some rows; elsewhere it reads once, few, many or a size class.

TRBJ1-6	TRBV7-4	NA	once	TGTGCCAGCAACCCTAGACGAGGGATTTGGTCACCCCTCCACTTT	CASNPRRGIWSPLHF
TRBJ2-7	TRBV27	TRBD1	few	TGTGCCAGCAGTAGACAGGGAAGGTACGAGCAGTACTTC	CASSRQGRYEQYF
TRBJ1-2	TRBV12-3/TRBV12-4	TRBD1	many	TGTGCCAGCAGGCCGGGACAGAACATCGGCTACACCTTC	CASRPGQNIGYTF
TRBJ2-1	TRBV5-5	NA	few	TGTGCCAGCAGCTTGGGAACGGACGACAATGAGCAGTTCTTC	CASSLGTDDNEQFF
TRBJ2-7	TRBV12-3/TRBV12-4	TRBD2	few	TGTGCCAGCGAAGCTAGCGGGGGGACCTACGAGCAGTACTTC	CASEASGGTYEQYF
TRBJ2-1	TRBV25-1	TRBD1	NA	TGTGCCAGCAGAACTACAGGGGTGCAGTTCTTC	CASRTTGVQFF
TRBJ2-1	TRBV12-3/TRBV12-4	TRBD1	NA	TGTGCCAGCAGTTTACAACCTCGAGGGCTTGACAGGGGGCTAATCGTTGAGCAGTTCTTC	CASSLQPRGLDRGLIVEQFF
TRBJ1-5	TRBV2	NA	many	TGTGCCAGCAGTGGGCAGGGAGTTAACCAGCCCCAGCATTTT	CASSGQGVNQPQHF
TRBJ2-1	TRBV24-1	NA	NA	TGTGCCACCAGTGATTTAGGGAATGAGCAGTTCTTC	CATSDLGNEQFF
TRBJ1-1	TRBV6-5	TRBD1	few	TGTGCCAGCAGTAGGGACAGGACGAACACTGAAGCTTTCTTT	CASSRDRTNTEAFF
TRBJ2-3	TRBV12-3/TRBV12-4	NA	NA	TGTGCCAGCAGTCCGACAGGCAGCACAGATACGCAGTATTTT	CASSPTGSTDTQYF
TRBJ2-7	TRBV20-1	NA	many	TGCAGTGCTATTTACGAACCCTACGAGCAGTACTTC	CSAIYEPYEQYF
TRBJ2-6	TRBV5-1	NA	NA	TGCGCCAGCAAAACCGCCGGGGTCGGGGCTGGGGCCAACGTCCTGACTTTC	CASKTAGVGAGANVLTF
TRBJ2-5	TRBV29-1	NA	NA	TGCAGCGTTGAAGCGGTTCCCGTCCCGGGACGCCTCCAAGAGACCCAGTACTTC	CSVEAVPVPGRLQETQYF
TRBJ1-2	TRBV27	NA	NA	TGTGCCAGCAGTTTACTGGGGGAATCTAACTATGGCTACACCTTC	CASSLLGESNYGYTF
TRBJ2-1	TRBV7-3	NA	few	TGTGCCAGCAGCCCACGTGGGGCGAGCTCCAATGAGCAGTTCTTC	CASSPRGASSNEQFF
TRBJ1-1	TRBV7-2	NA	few	TGTGCCAGCAGCTATAACAGGGTTGCTTTCTTT	CASSYNRVAFF
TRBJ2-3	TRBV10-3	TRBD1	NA	TGTGCCATCAGTGAGTCGACAGGGGGCACAGATACGCAGTATTTT	CAISESTGGTDTQYF
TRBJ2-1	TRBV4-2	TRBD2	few	TGTGCCAGCAGCCCGACTAGCGATGAGCAGTTCTTC	CASSPTSDEQFF
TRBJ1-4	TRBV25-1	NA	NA	TGTGCCAGCAGTGACGCCGGGACCTTTAGGGAAAAACTGTTTTTT	CASSDAGTFREKLFF
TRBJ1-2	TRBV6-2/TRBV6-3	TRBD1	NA	TGTGCCAGCAGACAGGGGGCGCGTGTCTATGGCTACACCTTC	CASRQGARVYGYTF
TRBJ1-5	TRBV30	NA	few	TGTGCCTGGAACCGGGGTCTCGGGGATCAGCCCCAGCATTTT	CAWNRGLGDQPQHF
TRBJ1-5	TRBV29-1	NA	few	TGCAGCGTTGGAGGTCAAGCGCCAGGGCAGCCCCAGCATTTT	CSVGGQAPGQPQHF
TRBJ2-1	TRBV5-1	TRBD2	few	TGCGCCAGCAGCTTGGGAGTAGCGGGGGGGCAGGATGAGCAGTTCTTC	CASSLGVAGGQDEQFF